A selection of T cell receptor beta chains follows, all from one sample in a study of cytomegalovirus exposure and HLA in healthy donors. Method: immunoSEQ multiplex PCR; TCRdb's copy keeps in-frame clones and lacks some. The sample contains under 120,000 clones, around two thirds of which appear only once. Sequencing was done on a sample of PBMCs. The receptors were sampled from a man aged 25-45 years in good health and CMV-seropositive. Each CDR3 is given with its conserved first and last residue. Fields, in order: CDR3 DNA, CDR3 protein, D gene, J gene, clone size, V gene. The D gene is left open where the match is weak. Clone size is given for some rows only: seen once, a few or many times, or a class if the clone is expanded.

TGTGCCAGCAGCCCTACCTCATCCGCGAGTGGAAACACCATATATTTT,CASSPTSSASGNTIYF,.,TRBJ1-3,.,TRBV7-9
TGTGCCAGCAGCATCGGGGTTACCTACGAGCAGTACTTC,CASSIGVTYEQYF,.,TRBJ2-7,once,TRBV13
TGCGCCAGCAGCTTGGCTCGGATGCTGACTAGCGAGCAGTACTTC,CASSLARMLTSEQYF,.,TRBJ2-7,.,TRBV5-1
TGTGCCAGCAGCTGGGGAGACACTGAAGCTTTCTTT,CASSWGDTEAFF,.,TRBJ1-1,.,TRBV5-5
TGTGCCAGCACCTCAGGGGTCTACGAGCAGTACTTC,CASTSGVYEQYF,.,TRBJ2-7,.,TRBV6-5
TGCGCCAGCAGCCTCCCCACAGATACGCAGTATTTT,CASSLPTDTQYF,.,TRBJ2-3,.,TRBV5-1
TGTGCCAGCAGTGAAACAGGGGGCGTCGGTGGTGGCTACACCTTC,CASSETGGVGGGYTF,TRBD1,TRBJ1-2,.,TRBV6-4
TGTGCCAGCAGCCCAACGAACACCGGGGAGCTGTTTTTT,CASSPTNTGELFF,.,TRBJ2-2,.,TRBV11-3
TGCGCCAGCGCGACAGGGATCTCCTACGAGCAGTACTTC,CASATGISYEQYF,TRBD1,TRBJ2-7,.,TRBV5-1
TGTGCCAGTAGTATAGGGCTCACTGAAGCTTTCTTT,CASSIGLTEAFF,.,TRBJ1-1,.,TRBV19
TGTGCCAGCAGCCAAGCGGGGGTCTACGAGCAGTACTTC,CASSQAGVYEQYF,.,TRBJ2-7,.,TRBV14
TGCGCCAGCAGCCCCGGACAGGGGGCAGACACCATATATTTT,CASSPGQGADTIYF,TRBD1,TRBJ1-3,few,TRBV5-1
TGTGCCAGCAGCTTGGGACAGTCCTACGAGCAGTACTTC,CASSLGQSYEQYF,.,TRBJ2-7,.,TRBV5-8
TGTGCCAGCAGACGTTTGAGAAGCGGAAACACCATATATTTT,CASRRLRSGNTIYF,.,TRBJ1-3,.,TRBV7-9
TGTGCCAGCAGTACCCTGCGGGGCGGGACAGATACGCAGTATTTT,CASSTLRGGTDTQYF,.,TRBJ2-3,few,TRBV6-1
TGTGCCAGCAGTGTAAGCAGGGATGAAAAACTGTTTTTT,CASSVSRDEKLFF,.,TRBJ1-4,few,TRBV6-6
TGCAGCGTTGCCTTTATCCCCCTGGAGCAGTTCTTC,CSVAFIPLEQFF,.,TRBJ2-1,.,TRBV29-1
TGTGCCAGCAGCTACCGAGATGGCTACGAGCAGTACTTC,CASSYRDGYEQYF,.,TRBJ2-7,.,TRBV7-2
TGTGCCAGCAGCTTGAGGGGGCCCTACGAGCAGTACTTC,CASSLRGPYEQYF,TRBD1,TRBJ2-7,.,TRBV5-5
TGTGCCAGCATCGGGGGGGCCAACGTCCTGACTTTC,CASIGGANVLTF,.,TRBJ2-6,.,TRBV7-9
TGTGCCAGCAGTTTATTCGGGCGGGGACGTACAGATACGCAGTATTTT,CASSLFGRGRTDTQYF,.,TRBJ2-3,.,TRBV27
TGTGCCAGCAGCCCGACAGGGAACTATGGCTACACCTTC,CASSPTGNYGYTF,TRBD1,TRBJ1-2,.,TRBV27
TGTGCCAGCAGTGACCGAGGGGGAACTGAGGGGTACGAGCAGTACTTC,CASSDRGGTEGYEQYF,.,TRBJ2-7,few,TRBV6-1
TGTGCCAGAAGCATAACACAGAGGAACACTGAAGCTTTCTTT,CARSITQRNTEAFF,.,TRBJ1-1,.,TRBV5-3
TGTGCTAGCAGCTTAGACCAGGGCCAGGAGTTGTTTTTT,CASSLDQGQELFF,.,TRBJ1-4,few,TRBV7-7
TGTGCCAGCAGTTACTTAGCCAGGGGGCGGAATCAGCCCCAGCATTTT,CASSYLARGRNQPQHF,TRBD1,TRBJ1-5,.,TRBV6-6
TGTGCCAGCAGCGGGACAGGGGGCGCAGGGCCCCAGCATTTT,CASSGTGGAGPQHF,TRBD1,TRBJ1-5,many,TRBV7-9
TGTGCCAGCAGGGGACAGGCCTACGAGCAGTACTTC,CASRGQAYEQYF,TRBD1,TRBJ2-7,once,TRBV2
TGTGCCACCAGCAGAACTAGCGGGGGGGCCAATGAGCAGTTCTTC,CATSRTSGGANEQFF,TRBD2,TRBJ2-1,.,TRBV15
TGTGCCAGCAGTGATCGGGGAACCCCCTATGGCTACACCTTC,CASSDRGTPYGYTF,.,TRBJ1-2,.,TRBV2
TGCGCCAGCAGCCATTTCCAGGGGAACACTGAAGCTTTCTTT,CASSHFQGNTEAFF,.,TRBJ1-1,.,TRBV4-1
TGTGCCAGCAGCCCAGGACTAGTGGGTTGCGAGCAGTACTTC,CASSPGLVGCEQYF,TRBD2,TRBJ2-7,.,TRBV6-5
TGTGCCAGCAGCTACCCCTTTGGTGGGGGGGCGGCAGATACGCAGTATTTT,CASSYPFGGGAADTQYF,.,TRBJ2-3,.,TRBV13
TGTGCCTGGACGGGGTTGGGTACTAATGAAAAACTGTTTTTT,CAWTGLGTNEKLFF,.,TRBJ1-4,few,TRBV30
TGTGCCAGCCGAAGCGGGGGGGCCTACAATGAGCAGTTCTTC,CASRSGGAYNEQFF,TRBD2,TRBJ2-1,.,TRBV2
TGCGCCAGCAGCAAGGGACAGCAAGAGACCCAGTACTTC,CASSKGQQETQYF,TRBD1,TRBJ2-5,.,TRBV5-1
TGTGCCAGCAGCTCAGGGGTGAGCACAGATACGCAGTATTTT,CASSSGVSTDTQYF,.,TRBJ2-3,.,TRBV7-2
TGTGCCAGCAGCACACACCTTCTGAACACTGAAGCTTTCTTT,CASSTHLLNTEAFF,.,TRBJ1-1,.,TRBV6-1
TGCGCCAGCGGTTGGGGGGGGGCGAGCTCCTACAATGAGCAGTTCTTC,CASGWGGASSYNEQFF,.,TRBJ2-1,.,TRBV5-1
TGTGCCAGCAGCTTTGACAGGGCAGAGACCCAGTACTTC,CASSFDRAETQYF,TRBD1,TRBJ2-5,.,TRBV7-8
TGCGCCAGCAGCGTCGGGCCTAGCGGGGGGGAGACCCAGTACTTC,CASSVGPSGGETQYF,TRBD2,TRBJ2-5,.,TRBV5-1
TGTGCCAGCAGCCTCTCCGGGATGGAGCAGTTCTTC,CASSLSGMEQFF,.,TRBJ2-1,few,TRBV14
TGTGCCAGCAGCACCAGGGGGGTGGACTATGGCTACACCTTC,CASSTRGVDYGYTF,TRBD1,TRBJ1-2,.,TRBV13
TGCGCCAGCAGCCTAACAGGGGAAGAGCAGTACTTC,CASSLTGEEQYF,TRBD1,TRBJ2-7,.,TRBV4-1
TGTGCCAGTAGTCCCGACAGGGGGCACTCCTACGAGCAGTACTTC,CASSPDRGHSYEQYF,TRBD1,TRBJ2-7,few,TRBV19
TGTGCCAGCAGTGAGCAGGGCGAGACCCAGTACTTC,CASSEQGETQYF,.,TRBJ2-5,.,TRBV2
TGTGCCAGCAGCTTGGTGTGGGGGGGCGACCAAGAGACCCAGTACTTC,CASSLVWGGDQETQYF,.,TRBJ2-5,.,TRBV13
TGCGCCAGCAGCCAAGACCTTAATTTGGTCAGGGACTCCTACAATGAGCAGTTCTTC,CASSQDLNLVRDSYNEQFF,.,TRBJ2-1,few,TRBV4-1
TGTGCCAGCAGCCAAGTTAAAGGAGGAGAGAACACTGAAGCTTTCTTT,CASSQVKGGENTEAFF,.,TRBJ1-1,few,TRBV4-2
TGCGCCAGCAGCCGAACTAGCGGGGGGGCCTACGAGCAGTACTTC,CASSRTSGGAYEQYF,TRBD2,TRBJ2-7,.,TRBV4-1
TGTGCCAGCAGATCATCCGGGACAGATTTCTCCTACGAGCAGTACTTC,CASRSSGTDFSYEQYF,TRBD1,TRBJ2-7,.,TRBV7-2
TGTGCCAGCAGCCAAACAGGGGGAGAGCAGTACTTC,CASSQTGGEQYF,TRBD1,TRBJ2-7,few,TRBV4-2
TGTGCCATCGACGCGGGACGTAACTATGGCTACACCTTC,CAIDAGRNYGYTF,.,TRBJ1-2,few,TRBV10-3
TGTGCCAGTAGTATCAATTTAGCGGGGGATGCCTACGAGCAGTACTTC,CASSINLAGDAYEQYF,TRBD2,TRBJ2-7,.,TRBV19
TGTGCCAGTTCACCGCGGGTTACAACTAATGAAAAACTGTTTTTT,CASSPRVTTNEKLFF,.,TRBJ1-4,few,TRBV19
TGTGCCAGCTCAAAAAGGGACAGGGATGGCTACACCTTC,CASSKRDRDGYTF,TRBD1,TRBJ1-2,.,TRBV18
TGTGCCAGCAGTCTCGGGTCCGAGCAGTACTTC,CASSLGSEQYF,.,TRBJ2-7,few,TRBV27
TGTGCCAGCAGCAAAGTAAGCGGAGACTACAATGAGCAGTTCTTC,CASSKVSGDYNEQFF,.,TRBJ2-1,.,TRBV21-1
TGTGCCAGCAGTGAAGGCGGGAGGGGAGAGACCCAGTACTTC,CASSEGGRGETQYF,TRBD2,TRBJ2-5,.,TRBV6-1
TGCGCCAGCAGAGGCCCAGCGGGGAACGAGCAGTACTTC,CASRGPAGNEQYF,TRBD2,TRBJ2-7,few,TRBV10-2